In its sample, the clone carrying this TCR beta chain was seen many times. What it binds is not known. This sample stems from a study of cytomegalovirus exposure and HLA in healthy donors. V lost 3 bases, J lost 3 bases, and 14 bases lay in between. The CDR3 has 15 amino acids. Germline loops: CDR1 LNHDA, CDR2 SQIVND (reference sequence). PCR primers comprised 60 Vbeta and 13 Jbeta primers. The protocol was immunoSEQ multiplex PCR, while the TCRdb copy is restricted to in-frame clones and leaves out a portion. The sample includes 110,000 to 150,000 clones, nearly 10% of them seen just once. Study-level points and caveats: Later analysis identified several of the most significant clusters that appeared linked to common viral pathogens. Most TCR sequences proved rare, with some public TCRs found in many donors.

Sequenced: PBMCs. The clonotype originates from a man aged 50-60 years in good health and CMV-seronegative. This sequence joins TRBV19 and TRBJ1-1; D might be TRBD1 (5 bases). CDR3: CASSMQGRADTEAFF. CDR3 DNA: TGTGCCAGTAGTATGCAAGGCAGGGCGGACACTGAAGCTTTCTTT.